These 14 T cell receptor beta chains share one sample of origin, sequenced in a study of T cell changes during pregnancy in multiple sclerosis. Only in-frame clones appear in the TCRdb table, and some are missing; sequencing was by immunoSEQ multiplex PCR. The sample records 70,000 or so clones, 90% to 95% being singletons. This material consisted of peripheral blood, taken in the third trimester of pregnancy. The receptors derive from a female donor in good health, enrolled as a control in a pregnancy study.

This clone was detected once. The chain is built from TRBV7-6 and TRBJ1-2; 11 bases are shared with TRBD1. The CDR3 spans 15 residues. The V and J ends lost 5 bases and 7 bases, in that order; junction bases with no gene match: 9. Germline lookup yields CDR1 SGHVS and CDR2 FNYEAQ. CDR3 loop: CASSPRTGGAGGYTF. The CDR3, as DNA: TGTGCCAGCAGCCCCAGGACAGGGGGCGCGGGTGGCTACACCTTC.

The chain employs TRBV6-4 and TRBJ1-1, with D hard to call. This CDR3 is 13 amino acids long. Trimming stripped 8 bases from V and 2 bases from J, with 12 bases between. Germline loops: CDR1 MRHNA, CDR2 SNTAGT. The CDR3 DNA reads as TGTGCCAGCGGGCCGACACCAAACACTGAAGCTTTCTTT. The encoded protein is CASGPTPNTEAFF.

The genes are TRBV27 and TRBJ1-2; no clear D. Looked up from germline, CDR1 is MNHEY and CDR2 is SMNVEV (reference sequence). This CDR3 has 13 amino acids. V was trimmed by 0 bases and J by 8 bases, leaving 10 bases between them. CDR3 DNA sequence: TGTGCCAGCAGTTTATCGGGAGCTTGGGGCTACACCTTC. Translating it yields CASSLSGAWGYTF.

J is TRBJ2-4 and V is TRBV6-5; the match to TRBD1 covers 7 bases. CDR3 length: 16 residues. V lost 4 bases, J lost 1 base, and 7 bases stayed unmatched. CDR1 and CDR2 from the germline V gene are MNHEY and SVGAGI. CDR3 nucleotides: TGTGCCAGCAGTTTTACAGGGGCCAGGGCCAAAAACATTCAGTACTTC. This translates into CASSFTGARAKNIQYF.

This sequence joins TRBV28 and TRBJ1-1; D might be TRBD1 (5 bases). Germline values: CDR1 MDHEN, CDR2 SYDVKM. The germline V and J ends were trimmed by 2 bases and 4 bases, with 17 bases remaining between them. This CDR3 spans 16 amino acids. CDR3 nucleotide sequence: TGTGCCAGCAGTTTAAGGGGCCTAGGGGCCAGCACTGAAGCTTTCTTT. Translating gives CASSLRGLGASTEAFF. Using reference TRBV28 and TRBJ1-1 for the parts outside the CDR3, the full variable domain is DVKVTQSSRYLVKRTGEKVFLECVQDMDHENMFWYRQDPGLGLRLIYFSYDVKMKEKGDIPEGYSVSREKKERFSLILESASTNQTSMYLCASSLRGLGASTEAFFGQGTRLTVV.

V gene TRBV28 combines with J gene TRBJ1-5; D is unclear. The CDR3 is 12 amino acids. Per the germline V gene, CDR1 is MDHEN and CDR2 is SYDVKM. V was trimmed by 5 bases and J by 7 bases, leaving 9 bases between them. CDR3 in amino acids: CASSLGGQPQHF. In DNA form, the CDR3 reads TGTGCCAGCAGTCTGGGAGGACAGCCCCAGCATTTT.

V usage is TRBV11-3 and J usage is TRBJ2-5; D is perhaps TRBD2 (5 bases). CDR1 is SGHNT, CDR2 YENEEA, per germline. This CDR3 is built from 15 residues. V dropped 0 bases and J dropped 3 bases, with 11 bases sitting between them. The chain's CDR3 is CASSLDSAAEETQYF. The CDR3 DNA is TGTGCCAGCAGCTTAGATTCGGCAGCGGAAGAGACCCAGTACTTC.

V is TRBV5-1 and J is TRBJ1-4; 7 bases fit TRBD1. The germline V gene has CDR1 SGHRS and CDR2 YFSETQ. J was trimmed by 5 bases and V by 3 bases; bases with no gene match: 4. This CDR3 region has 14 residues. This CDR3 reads CASSSGQPNEKLFF. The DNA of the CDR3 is TGCGCCAGCAGCTCGGGACAGCCCAATGAAAAACTGTTTTTT.

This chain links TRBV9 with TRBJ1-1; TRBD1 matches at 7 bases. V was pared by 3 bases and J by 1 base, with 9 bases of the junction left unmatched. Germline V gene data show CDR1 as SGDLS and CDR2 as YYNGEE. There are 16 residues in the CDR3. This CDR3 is CASSEGAFARNTEAFF. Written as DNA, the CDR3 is TGTGCCAGCAGCGAGGGGGCCTTTGCTAGGAACACTGAAGCTTTCTTT.

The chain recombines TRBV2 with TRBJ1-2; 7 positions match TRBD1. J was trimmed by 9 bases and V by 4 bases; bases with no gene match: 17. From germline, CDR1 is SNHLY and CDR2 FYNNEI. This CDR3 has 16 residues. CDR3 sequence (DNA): TGTGCCAGCAGTGTAGCAAGACAGGGTATAGTTGGGAGCTACACCTTC. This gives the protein CASSVARQGIVGSYTF. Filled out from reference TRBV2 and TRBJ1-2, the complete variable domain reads EPEVTQTPSHQVTQMGQEVILRCVPISNHLYFYWYRQILGQKVEFLVSFYNNEISEKSEIFDDQFSVERPDGSNFTLKIRSTKLEDSAMYFCASSVARQGIVGSYTFGSGTRLTVV.

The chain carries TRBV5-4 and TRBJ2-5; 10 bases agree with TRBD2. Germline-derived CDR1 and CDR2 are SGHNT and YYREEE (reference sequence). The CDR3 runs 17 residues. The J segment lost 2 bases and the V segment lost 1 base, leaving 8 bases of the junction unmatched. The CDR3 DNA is TGTGCCAGCAGCTTGTGGGAGCTAGCGGGGGAGCAAGAGACCCAGTACTTC. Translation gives CASSLWELAGEQETQYF.

CDR3 DNA: TGCGCCAGCAGCTTGGTTGCGACAGGGGTCAATGAGCAGTTCTTC. Its translation is CASSLVATGVNEQFF. This chain links TRBV5-1 with TRBJ2-1; TRBD1 matches at 8 bases. V gave up 0 bases and J gave up 6 bases; unmatched junction bases: 5. The CDR3 sequence is 15 residues long. The germline CDR1 and CDR2 sequences are SGHRS and YFSETQ. Looking up the rest from reference TRBV5-1 and TRBJ2-1 gives the full variable domain: KAGVTQTPRYLIKTRGQQVTLSCSPISGHRSVSWYQQTPGQGLQFLFEYFSETQRNKGNFPGRFSGRQFSNSRSEMNVSTLELGDSALYLCASSLVATGVNEQFFGPGTRLTVL.

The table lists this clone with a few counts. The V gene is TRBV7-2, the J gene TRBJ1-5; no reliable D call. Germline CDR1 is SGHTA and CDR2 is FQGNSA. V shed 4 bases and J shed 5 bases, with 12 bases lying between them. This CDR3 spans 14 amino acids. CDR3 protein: CASSSRGGDQPQHF. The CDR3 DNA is TGTGCCAGCAGCTCCCGAGGCGGGGATCAGCCCCAGCATTTT.

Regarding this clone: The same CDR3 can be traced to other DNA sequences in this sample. The CDR3 DNA reads as TGTGCCAGCTCACCACTCGACAGGTTAAACACTGAAGCTTTCTTT. It translates to CASSPLDRLNTEAFF. The chain combines TRBV18 with TRBJ1-1; weak D call: TRBD1 (6 bases). The germline V gene has CDR1 KGHSH and CDR2 LQKENI. The V end was cut by 1 base, the J end by 2 bases, with 11 bases between. The CDR3 sequence is 15 residues long. Filled out from reference TRBV18 and TRBJ1-1, the complete variable domain reads NAGVMQNPRHLVRRRGQEARLRCSPMKGHSHVYWYRQLPEEGLKFMVYLQKENIIDESGMPKERFSAEFPKEGPSILRIQQVVRGDSAAYFCASSPLDRLNTEAFFGQGTRLTVV.